This T cell receptor (beta chain) originates from a study of blood T cell repertoires in COVID-19. Study-level background: The United States, Italy and Spain provided the acute and convalescent COVID-19 samples. T cells, B-cell-depleted T cells, or PBMCs supplied cDNA or gDNA.

How the authors handled the data: From reference gene primer amplification, estimates of nucleated cell counts were derived. Assay used: immunoSEQ multiplex PCR; TCRdb lists only in-frame clones, some missing. The D gene and trimming were derived from the DNA, and the V and J assignments and clone size from that table. The repertoire includes some 140,000 clones, roughly 88% of them detected once, and approximately 2.3% sits in the top ten. This clone has only one observation. The junction and the germline gene differ at one end; a read error may be behind it. The source is a man between 70 and 80 years old with active COVID-19. The sequenced sample was peripheral blood.

The CDR3 DNA follows: TGTGCCGCCAGTGCGACAGGGGGTGGCGGGGAGCTGTTTTTT. It encodes CAASATGGGGELFF. V and J are TRBV24-1 and TRBJ2-2; 9 bases are shared with TRBD1. Per germline, CDR1 KGHDR and CDR2 SFDVKD. CDR3 length: 14 amino acids.